The present T cell receptor beta chain was sequenced within a study of shared clonotypes between healthy human individuals. Some clones are missing from TCRdb's copy, which holds only in-frame ones; the method was immunoSEQ multiplex PCR. Here the sample spans some 2.3 million clones, 80% to 95% being singletons. This CDR3 spans 13 amino acids. The chain has TRBV12-1 and TRBJ1-2; the DNA was not compared with TRBD1, the D call given in the table. TRBV12-1 is a pseudogene locus. The sequenced sample consisted of naive CD4+ T cells from PBMCs. Subset indicated: CD45RA+ positively selected. The clonotype comes from a man between 18 and 29 years old in good health. Some clones in this sample may be carry-over from other donors' samples. The CDR3 DNA reads as TGTGCCAGCAGCTTTGCACAGGACTATGGCTACACCTTC. Its protein product is CASSFAQDYGYTF.